These 30 T cell receptor beta chains were sequenced from one sample in a study of control samples from healthy donors and cancer patients. Produced via immunoSEQ multiplex PCR; TCRdb's table is partial and in-frame only. The table records about 97,000 clones, roughly 89% of them present only once. Sequencing was performed on blood. These receptors originate from a man aged 25 to 40 in good health.

This clone is a singleton in its sample. V usage is TRBV6-5 and J usage is TRBJ2-7; 12 bases are shared with TRBD2. Germline V gives CDR1 MNHEY, CDR2 SVGAGI. Germline trimming cut 6 bases from V and 3 bases from J; bases unmatched to any gene: 6. The CDR3 loop spans 15 amino acids. In nucleotides, the CDR3 is TGTGCCAGCAGAGTACTAGCGGGGGGTCTCTACGAGCAGTACGTC. Translating gives CASRVLAGGLYEQYV.

This clone was observed once. The V gene is TRBV18, the J gene TRBJ2-3; tentative D call: TRBD1 (5 bases). The germline V and J ends were trimmed by 3 bases and 0 bases, with 10 bases remaining between them. The CDR3 loop spans 15 amino acids. Germline lookup yields CDR1 KGHSH and CDR2 LQKENI. The CDR3 DNA follows: TGTGCCAGCTCACCTAGGGGATCAAGCACAGATACGCAGTATTTT. Its protein product is CASSPRGSSTDTQYF.

The gene calls are TRBV7-9 and TRBJ1-4; D unclear. Germline V gene lookup returns CDR1 SEHNR and CDR2 FQNEAQ (reference sequence). The CDR3 spans 15 residues. Trimming removed 7 bases at V and 8 bases at J, with 20 bases between. The DNA for the CDR3 is TGTGCCAGCATCAAGACCGGGATCCTGGGCGAAAAACTGTTTTTT. It translates to CASIKTGILGEKLFF.

The V and J genes are TRBV15 and TRBJ1-6, with 8 bases matching TRBD1. The CDR3 has 16 amino acids. The junction had 7 bases not matched to a gene; V was cut back by 0 bases and J by 9 bases. CDR1 and CDR2 (germline): LNHNV, YYDKDF (reference sequence). CDR3 nucleotide sequence: TGTGCCACCAGCAGAGACCTACGGACAGGGACTTCACCCCTCCACTTT. Encoded protein: CATSRDLRTGTSPLHF.

Remarks on this clone: One junction end does not reproduce the germline sequence, and a read error may be involved. V gene TRBV7-6 combines with J gene TRBJ1-6; 7 bases agree with TRBD1. In germline, CDR1 is SGHVS, CDR2 FNYEAQ. The CDR3 loop spans 18 amino acids. The CDR3 loop is CASSLAPAGTDYSSPLHF. CDR3 DNA: TGTGCCAGCAGCTTAGCCCCCGCCGGGACAGACTATAGTTCACCCCTCCACTTT.

The V gene is TRBV9, the J gene TRBJ2-1; D remains unclear. Germline CDR1 SGDLS, CDR2 YYNGEE. V shed 0 bases and J shed 9 bases, with 4 bases lying between them. The CDR3 is 11 amino acids. The CDR3: CASSVGREQFF. CDR3 bases: TGTGCCAGCAGCGTAGGTCGTGAGCAGTTCTTC.

The genes are TRBV3-1 (or the pseudogene TRBV3-2) and TRBJ1-2; TRBD1 is a possible D gene (6 bases). The ends were cut back, 4 bases at V and 8 bases at J, with 14 bases in the middle. Germline loops: CDR1 LGHDT, CDR2 YNNKEL (reference sequence). The CDR3 has 13 residues. The CDR3 region is CASSRGTLEGYTF. The CDR3 DNA sequence: TGTGCCAGCAGCCGCGGGACACTGGAGGGCTACACCTTC.

J is TRBJ2-6 and V is TRBV30; D ambiguous. V lost 1 base and J lost 1, with 8 bases in between. Looked up from germline, CDR1 is GTSNPN and CDR2 is SVGIG (reference sequence). The CDR3 extends over 15 amino acids. CDR3 region: CAWSEKRSGANVLTF. CDR3 in DNA: TGTGCCTGGAGTGAGAAGAGGTCTGGGGCCAACGTCCTGACTTTC.

The CDR3 spells CASSYNRGNEQYV. CDR3 nucleotide sequence: TGTGCCAGCAGTTACAACAGGGGGAACGAGCAGTACGTC. The genes are TRBV6-2 or TRBV6-3 and TRBJ2-7; 8 bases map to TRBD1. CDR3 length: 13 residues. The J segment lost 5 bases and the V segment lost 2 bases, leaving 2 bases of the junction unmatched. Per the germline V gene, CDR1 is MNHEY and CDR2 is SVGEGT.

The rearrangement joins TRBV12-3 or TRBV12-4 to TRBJ1-2; D unresolved. The V end lost 6 bases, the J end lost 3 bases, and 5 bases lay between the germline ends. This CDR3 is 11 amino acids long. CDR3 region: CASRLDYGYTF. In DNA, the CDR3 is TGTGCCAGCAGGCTCGACTATGGCTACACCTTC.

This clone was detected once. The chain recombines TRBV12-2 with TRBJ1-1. TRBV12-2 corresponds to a pseudogene. The CDR3 runs 17 residues. The CDR3 is CASRLAPTGRVNTEAFF. In DNA, the CDR3 is TGTGCAAGTCGCTTAGCCCCTACGGGACGGGTGAACACTGAAGCTTTCTTT.

Comments on this clone: Within the sample, other DNA sequences also encode this same CDR3. The V gene is TRBV6-4, the J gene TRBJ2-1; 7 bases line up with TRBD2. The CDR3 is 13 amino acids. From germline, CDR1 is MRHNA and CDR2 SNTAGT. J was trimmed by 2 bases and V by 6 bases; bases with no gene match: 1. DNA for the CDR3: TGTGCCAGCAGCCGGGAGGCCTACAATGAGCAGTTCTTC. Translated: CASSREAYNEQFF.

The chain combines TRBV15 with TRBJ1-1; D possibly corresponds to TRBD1 (6 bases). The V end lost 6 bases, the J end lost 8 bases, and 10 bases lay between the germline ends. The CDR3 has 11 amino acids. From germline, CDR1 is LNHNV and CDR2 YYDKDF (reference sequence). CDR3 amino acids: CATRSGTEAFF. CDR3 sequence (DNA): TGTGCCACCAGAAGCGGGACAGAAGCTTTCTTT.

The CDR3, as DNA: TGTGCCACCAGCAGAGCTGGGATAAACTATGGCTACACCTTC. The encoded protein is CATSRAGINYGYTF. The chain has TRBV15 and TRBJ1-2; D ambiguous. Trimming pared 1 base from V and 2 bases from J, leaving 8 bases between. Per the germline V gene, CDR1 is LNHNV and CDR2 is YYDKDF (reference sequence). The CDR3 extends over 14 amino acids.

This clone was observed once. V usage is TRBV12-3 or TRBV12-4 and J usage is TRBJ1-5; possibly TRBD1 for D (6 bases). The CDR3 covers 13 residues. The ends were cut back, 5 bases at V and 5 bases at J, with 10 bases in the middle. In nucleotides, the CDR3 is TGTGCCAGCAGTCAACAGGGCCATCAGCCCCAGCATTTT. It specifies CASSQQGHQPQHF.

The CDR3 sequence: CASSLAQANYGYTF. The CDR3 DNA sequence: TGCGCCAGCAGCTTGGCCCAGGCTAACTATGGCTACACCTTC. This chain connects TRBV5-1 to TRBJ1-2, with no clear D. V shed 0 bases and J shed 0 bases, with 6 bases lying between them. Per germline, CDR1 SGHRS and CDR2 YFSETQ. The CDR3 contains 14 residues.

V gene TRBV5-1 combines with J gene TRBJ1-5; TRBD1 aligns across 8 bases. Trimming took 0 bases from V and 2 from J; bases not matched to a gene: 4. This CDR3 contains 16 residues. CDR1 is SGHRS and CDR2 is YFSETQ in the germline V gene. The CDR3 is CASSLGAGGGNQPQHF. Here the CDR3 DNA reads TGCGCCAGCAGCTTGGGTGCAGGGGGCGGCAATCAGCCCCAGCATTTT. The entire variable domain, with the rest obtained from reference TRBV5-1 and TRBJ1-5, is as follows: KAGVTQTPRYLIKTRGQQVTLSCSPISGHRSVSWYQQTPGQGLQFLFEYFSETQRNKGNFPGRFSGRQFSNSRSEMNVSTLELGDSALYLCASSLGAGGGNQPQHFGDGTRLSIL.

V usage is TRBV5-4 and J usage is TRBJ1-4; D call uncertain. Germline V CDR1 and CDR2: SGHNT, YYREEE (reference sequence). V shed 3 bases and J shed 8 bases, with 11 bases lying between them. The CDR3 sequence is 13 residues long. CDR3 bases: TGTGCCAGCAGCTCCGGCCTCATGGAAAAACTGTTTTTT. This translates into CASSSGLMEKLFF.

This chain uses TRBV15 with TRBJ2-7; the match to TRBD2 covers 8 bases. Germline values: CDR1 LNHNV, CDR2 YYDKDF (reference sequence). Trimming removed 4 bases from V and 4 bases from J; junction bases left unmatched: 9. The CDR3 loop spans 15 amino acids. CDR3 nucleotides: TGTGCCACCAGCAACCCGGGACTAGGGCTATACGAGCAGTACTTC. Its translation: CATSNPGLGLYEQYF.

The V call is TRBV7-2, the J call TRBJ1-1, with D maybe TRBD1 (5 bases). The V end lost 1 base, the J end lost 4 bases, and 10 bases lay between the germline ends. Germline V lookup: CDR1 SGHTA, CDR2 FQGNSA. The CDR3 covers 14 residues. CDR3 sequence (DNA): TGTGCCAGCAGCTTAGTAGGGGAAAGCACTGAAGCTTTCTTT. Translating it yields CASSLVGESTEAFF.

V gene TRBV7-6 combines with J gene TRBJ2-6, with D possibly matching TRBD2 (6 bases). This CDR3 is built from 16 residues. Trimming took 0 bases from V and 4 from J, leaving 10 bases between them. Germline V CDR1 and CDR2: SGHVS, FNYEAQ. CDR3 residues: CASSLAEGSGANVLTF. The CDR3 bases are TGTGCCAGCAGCTTAGCGGAGGGTTCCGGGGCCAACGTCCTGACTTTC. Full variable domain (remainder filled in from reference TRBV7-6 and TRBJ2-6): GAGVSQSPRYKVTKRGQDVALRCDPISGHVSLYWYRQALGQGPEFLTYFNYEAQQDKSGLPNDRFSAERPEGSISTLTIQRTEQRDSAMYRCASSLAEGSGANVLTFGAGSRLTVL.

V gene TRBV19 combines with J gene TRBJ2-3; D may match TRBD1 or TRBD2 (5 bases each). The CDR3 sequence is 18 residues long. The V and J ends lost 1 base and 2 bases respectively, with 19 bases between them. In germline, CDR1 is LNHDA, CDR2 SQIVND (reference sequence). The CDR3 bases are TGTGCCAGTAGTATAGGGCGACCGGGACGGGAACACACAGATACGCAGTATTTT. Translation gives CASSIGRPGREHTDTQYF.

This rearrangement joins TRBV2 to TRBJ1-3; D is unresolved. This CDR3 comprises 12 residues. V was clipped by 7 bases and J by 3 bases, with 7 bases between them. Germline CDR1 is SNHLY and CDR2 is FYNNEI. The CDR3 loop is CASTGFGNTIYF. The CDR3 nucleotides are TGTGCCAGCACGGGTTTTGGAAACACCATATATTTT.

V is TRBV5-6 and J is TRBJ2-1, with 11 bases that match TRBD2. Trimming removed 4 bases from V and 7 bases from J; junction bases left unmatched: 13. Germline V CDR1 and CDR2: SGHDT, YYEEEE. This CDR3 has 17 amino acids. The CDR3 DNA reads as TGTGCCAGCAGCCCGGAATATAGCGGGGGGGCAGGGAATGAGCAGTTCTTC. Its translation: CASSPEYSGGAGNEQFF.

The chain has TRBV6-1 and TRBJ2-7; maybe TRBD1 (6 bases). V dropped 3 bases and J dropped 6 bases, with 12 bases sitting between them. CDR1 and CDR2 from the germline V gene are MNHNS and SASEGT. The CDR3 has 13 residues. The CDR3 sequence is CASSDSGTSEQYF. CDR3 sequence (DNA): TGTGCCAGCAGTGATTCAGGGACATCCGAGCAGTACTTC.

V gene TRBV12-3 or TRBV12-4 combines with J gene TRBJ2-7; TRBD1 aligns across 8 bases. Trimming cost V 5 bases and J 6 bases; bases outside gene matches: 6. CDR3 size: 13 residues. CDR3 sequence: CASSPTTGGEQYV. The CDR3 DNA is TGTGCCAGCAGTCCAACAACAGGGGGCGAGCAGTACGTC.

The V gene is TRBV30, the J gene TRBJ1-1, with 9 bases identical to TRBD1. The CDR3 extends over 13 amino acids. Looked up from germline, CDR1 is GTSNPN and CDR2 is SVGIG (reference sequence). Losses at the gene ends were 1 base for V and 7 bases for J; bases not matched to a gene: 4. Here the CDR3 reads CAWSGTGVGEAFF. CDR3 sequence (DNA): TGTGCCTGGAGTGGGACAGGGGTTGGTGAAGCTTTCTTT.

This clone was seen only once. The rearrangement uses TRBV5-8 and TRBJ1-1, with unresolved D. This CDR3 region has 14 residues. Germline V gene lookup returns CDR1 SGHTS and CDR2 YDEGEE. Trimming shortened V by 1 base and J by 3 bases, and 10 bases separated the two germline ends. The CDR3 loop is CASSLLSWDTEAFF. CDR3 coding DNA: TGTGCCAGCAGCTTGTTGTCCTGGGACACTGAAGCTTTCTTT.

This chain connects TRBV6-5 to TRBJ2-1; 14 bases map to TRBD2. Germline V gene data show CDR1 as MNHEY and CDR2 as SVGAGI. Germline trimming cut 5 bases from V and 10 bases from J; bases unmatched to any gene: 7. The CDR3 sequence is 15 residues long. The CDR3 coding sequence is TGTGCCAGCAGTCTAGGGACTAGCGGGAGAGGAGAGCAGTTCTTC. This codes for CASSLGTSGRGEQFF.

This chain joins TRBV3-1 (or the pseudogene TRBV3-2) and TRBJ2-1; the D gene is possibly TRBD1 (5 bases). The CDR3 runs to 15 residues. V lost 1 base and J 7 bases, leaving 14 bases between the germline ends. CDR1 is LGHDT and CDR2 is YNNKEL in the germline V gene (reference sequence). The CDR3 protein is CASSQAIKGMNEQFF. The CDR3, as DNA: TGTGCCAGCAGCCAAGCTATAAAGGGGATGAATGAGCAGTTCTTC.